This note documents a single T cell receptor beta chain sequence. The antigen remains undetermined. The PCR contained 60 Vbeta and 13 Jbeta primers. Some clones are missing from TCRdb's copy, which holds only in-frame ones; the method was immunoSEQ multiplex PCR. The sample records approximately 82,000 clones, approximately 74% being singletons. The sample belongs to a study of cytomegalovirus exposure and HLA in healthy donors. Across the whole study: The Caucasian-associated ancestry cluster held around 76% of 300 to 450 genotyped donors. Study findings and constraints: The study labeled around 160 TCR beta chains cytomegalovirus-associated. Common viral pathogens were later found to be apparently linked to several of the most significant clusters. TCR beta chain V- and J-gene trimming was linked, in a later analysis, to a missense variant in DCLRE1C.

Source material: PBMCs. This TCR was recovered from a woman between 50 and 59 years old in good health and CMV-seropositive.

In DNA form, the CDR3 reads TGTGCCAGTGGGCTCCCTGGTACAGATACGCAGTATTTT. Its translation: CASGLPGTDTQYF. The chain links TRBV2 to TRBJ2-3; no clear D. The CDR3 runs 13 residues. The germline CDR1 and CDR2 sequences are SNHLY and FYNNEI. With 9 bases removed from V and 3 bases from J, the gap between germline ends came to 13 bases.